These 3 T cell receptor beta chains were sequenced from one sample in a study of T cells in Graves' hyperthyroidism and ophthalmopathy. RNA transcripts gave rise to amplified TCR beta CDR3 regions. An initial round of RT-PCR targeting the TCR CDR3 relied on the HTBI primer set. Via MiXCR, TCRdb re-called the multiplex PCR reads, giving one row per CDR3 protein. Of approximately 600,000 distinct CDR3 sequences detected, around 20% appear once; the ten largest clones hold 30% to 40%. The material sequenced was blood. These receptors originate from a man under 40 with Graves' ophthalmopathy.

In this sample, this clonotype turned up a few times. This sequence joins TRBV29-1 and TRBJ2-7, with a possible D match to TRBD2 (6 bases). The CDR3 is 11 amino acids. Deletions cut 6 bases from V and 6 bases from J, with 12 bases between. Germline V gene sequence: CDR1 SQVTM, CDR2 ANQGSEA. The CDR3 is CSVGDLTEQYF. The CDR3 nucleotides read TGCAGCGTGGGGGACTTGACCGAGCAGTACTTC.

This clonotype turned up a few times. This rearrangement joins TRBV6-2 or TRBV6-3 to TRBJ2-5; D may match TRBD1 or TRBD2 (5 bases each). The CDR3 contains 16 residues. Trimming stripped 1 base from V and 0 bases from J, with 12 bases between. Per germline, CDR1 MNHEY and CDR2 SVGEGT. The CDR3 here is CASSYYPEGYQETQYF. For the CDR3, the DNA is TGTGCCAGCAGTTACTACCCAGAGGGGTACCAAGAGACCCAGTACTTC.

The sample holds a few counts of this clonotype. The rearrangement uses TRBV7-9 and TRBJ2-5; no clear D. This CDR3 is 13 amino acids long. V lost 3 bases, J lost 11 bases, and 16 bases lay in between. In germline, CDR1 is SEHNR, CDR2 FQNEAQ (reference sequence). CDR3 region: CASSFTTGRNQYF. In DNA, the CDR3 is TGTGCCAGCAGCTTTACCACCGGACGAAATCAGTACTTC.